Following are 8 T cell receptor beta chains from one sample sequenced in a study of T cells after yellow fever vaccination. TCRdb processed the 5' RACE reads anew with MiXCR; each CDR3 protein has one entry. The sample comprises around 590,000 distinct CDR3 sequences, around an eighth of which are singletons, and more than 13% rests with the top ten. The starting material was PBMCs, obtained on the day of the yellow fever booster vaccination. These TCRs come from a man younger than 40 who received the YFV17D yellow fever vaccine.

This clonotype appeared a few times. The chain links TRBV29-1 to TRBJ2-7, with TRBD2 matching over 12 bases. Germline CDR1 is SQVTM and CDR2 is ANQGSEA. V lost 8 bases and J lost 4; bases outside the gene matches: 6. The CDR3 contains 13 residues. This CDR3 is CSFGTSGRYEQYF. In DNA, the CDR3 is TGCAGCTTTGGGACTAGCGGGCGATACGAGCAGTACTTC.

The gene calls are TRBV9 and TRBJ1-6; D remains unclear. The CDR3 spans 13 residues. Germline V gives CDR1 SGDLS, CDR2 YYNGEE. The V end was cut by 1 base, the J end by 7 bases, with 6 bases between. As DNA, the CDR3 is TGTGCCAGCAGCGTATATTGGAATTCACCCCTCCACTTT. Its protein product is CASSVYWNSPLHF. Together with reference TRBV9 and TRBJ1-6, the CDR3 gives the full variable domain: DSGVTQTPKHLITATGQRVTLRCSPRSGDLSVYWYQQSLDQGLQFLIQYYNGEERAKGNILERFSAQQFPDLHSELNLSSLELGDSALYFCASSVYWNSPLHFGNGTRLTVT.

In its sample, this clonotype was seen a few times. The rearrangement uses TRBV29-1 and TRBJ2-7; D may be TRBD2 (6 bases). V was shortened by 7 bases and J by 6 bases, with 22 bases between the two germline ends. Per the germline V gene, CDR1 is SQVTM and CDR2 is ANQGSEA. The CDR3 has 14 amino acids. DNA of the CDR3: TGCAGCGCTCGAACCGGGGGAGCGGCTCGCGAGCAGTACTTC. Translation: CSARTGGAAREQYF.

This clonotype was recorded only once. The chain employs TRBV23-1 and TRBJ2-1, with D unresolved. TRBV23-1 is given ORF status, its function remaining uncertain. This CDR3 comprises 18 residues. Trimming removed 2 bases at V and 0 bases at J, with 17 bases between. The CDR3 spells CASSQPHPDLSSYNEQFF. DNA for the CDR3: TGCGCCAGCAGTCAACCCCACCCCGACTTGAGCTCCTACAATGAGCAGTTCTTC.

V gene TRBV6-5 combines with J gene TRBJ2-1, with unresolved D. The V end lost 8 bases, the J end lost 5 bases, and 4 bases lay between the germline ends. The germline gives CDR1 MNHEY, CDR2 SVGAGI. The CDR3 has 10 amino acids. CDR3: CASLNNEQFF. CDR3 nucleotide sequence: TGTGCCAGCCTCAACAATGAGCAGTTCTTC.

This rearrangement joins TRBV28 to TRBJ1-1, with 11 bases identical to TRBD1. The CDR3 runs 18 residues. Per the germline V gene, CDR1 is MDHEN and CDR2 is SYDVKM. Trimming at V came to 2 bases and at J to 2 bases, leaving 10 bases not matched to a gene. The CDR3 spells CASSLPPDRGLLNTEAFF. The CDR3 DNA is TGTGCCAGCAGTTTACCCCCGGACAGGGGGCTGTTAAACACTGAAGCTTTCTTT. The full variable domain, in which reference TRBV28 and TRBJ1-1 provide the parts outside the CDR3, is DVKVTQSSRYLVKRTGEKVFLECVQDMDHENMFWYRQDPGLGLRLIYFSYDVKMKEKGDIPEGYSVSREKKERFSLILESASTNQTSMYLCASSLPPDRGLLNTEAFFGQGTRLTVV.

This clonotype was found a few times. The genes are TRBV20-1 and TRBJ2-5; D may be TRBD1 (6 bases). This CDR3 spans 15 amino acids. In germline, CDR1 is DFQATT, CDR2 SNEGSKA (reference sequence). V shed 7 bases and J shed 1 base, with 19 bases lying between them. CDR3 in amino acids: CSVKRAGASQETQYF. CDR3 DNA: TGCAGTGTGAAAAGGGCAGGGGCCTCCCAAGAGACCCAGTACTTC.

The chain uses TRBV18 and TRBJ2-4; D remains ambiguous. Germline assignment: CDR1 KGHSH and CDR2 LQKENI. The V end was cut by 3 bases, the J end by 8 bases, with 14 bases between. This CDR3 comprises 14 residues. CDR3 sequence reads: CASSPGYGIDIQYF. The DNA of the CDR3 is TGTGCCAGCTCACCGGGATACGGTATTGACATTCAGTACTTC.